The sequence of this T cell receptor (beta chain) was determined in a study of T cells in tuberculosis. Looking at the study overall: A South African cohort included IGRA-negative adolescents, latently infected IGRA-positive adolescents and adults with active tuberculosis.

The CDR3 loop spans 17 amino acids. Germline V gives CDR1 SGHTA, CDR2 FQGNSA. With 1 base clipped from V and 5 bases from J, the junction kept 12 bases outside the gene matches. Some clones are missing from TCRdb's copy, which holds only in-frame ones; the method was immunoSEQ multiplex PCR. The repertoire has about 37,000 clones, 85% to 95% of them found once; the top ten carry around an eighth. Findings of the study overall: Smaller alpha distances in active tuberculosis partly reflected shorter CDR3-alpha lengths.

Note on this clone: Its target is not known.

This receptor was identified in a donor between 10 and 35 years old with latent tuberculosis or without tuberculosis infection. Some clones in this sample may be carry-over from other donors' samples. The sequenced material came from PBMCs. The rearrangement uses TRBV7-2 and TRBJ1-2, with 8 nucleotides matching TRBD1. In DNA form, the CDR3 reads TGTGCCAGCAGCTTAGTAGGGACAGGTGACTCGCGGTATGGCTACACCTTC. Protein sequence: CASSLVGTGDSRYGYTF.